This T cell receptor (beta chain) was identified during a study of blood T cells in healthy people across ages. Whole-study results and caveats: The study could not conclusively compare naive and antigen-experienced cells, given its unsorted PBMCs.

To note about this clonotype: What it recognizes is unknown.

Using a J-beta primer mix together with a sample-barcoded 5' primer, a second PCR was run for roughly 6 to 12 cycles. TCRdb processed the 5' RACE reads anew with MiXCR; each CDR3 protein has one entry. The sample lists roughly 1 million distinct CDR3 sequences, around 27% seen once, with around 0.75% in the top ten. Trimming stripped 5 bases from V and 5 bases from J, with 15 bases between. The CDR3 runs to 14 residues. CDR1 SGHTA and CDR2 FQGNSA come from the germline V gene. These data were likewise used in another study, on T cells of mothers and their children.

The chain couples TRBV7-2 to TRBJ1-1; D unclear. This TCR was sampled from a girl aged 2 to 10 in good health. Input material: blood. Here the CDR3 reads CASSIRAGETEAFF. The CDR3 nucleotides are TGTGCCAGCAGCATCCGCGCTGGGGAAACTGAAGCTTTCTTT.